This T cell receptor (beta chain) was sequenced in a study of CD8+ T cells in alopecia areata. V dropped 4 bases and J dropped 2; count of bases not matched to a gene: 11. The CDR3 is made up of 17 amino acids. Germline loops: CDR1 GTSNPN, CDR2 SVGIG (reference sequence). RNA extraction was followed by reverse transcription into cDNA, which acted as the sequencing template. The data were produced by immunoSEQ multiplex PCR, yet TCRdb's version contains in-frame clones alone and is incomplete. The sample includes roughly 100,000 clones, roughly 53% of them seen just once. This clone was picked up a small number of times. Its specificity is unknown. Study-level points and caveats: Mice showed clearer TCR sharing than patients did, a gap that was possibly HLA-related.

The chain uses TRBV30 and TRBJ2-3, with 11 nucleotides matching TRBD2. The sequenced sample was CD4+ T cells sorted from blood. This TCR was recovered from a human donor in good health. CDR3 DNA: TGTGCCTGGACCGATGCCGGGACTAGCGGATCCACAGATACGCAGTATTTT. It is translated as CAWTDAGTSGSTDTQYF. The variable domain in full, completed from reference TRBV30 and TRBJ2-3, reads SQTIHQWPATLVQPVGSPLSLECTVEGTSNPNLYWYRQAAGRGLQLLFYSVGIGQISSEVPQNLSASRPQDRQFILSSKKLLLSDSGFYLCAWTDAGTSGSTDTQYFGPGTRLTVL.